This T cell receptor beta chain appears in the sequencing data of a study of Ad26.COV2.S vaccination and SARS-CoV-2 variants. Overall study context: Of the COV1001 trial arms, the Ad26.COV2.S arm included the donor.

The repertoire was sequenced with immunoSEQ multiplex PCR; TCRdb's copy has only in-frame clones and lacks some. The data hold 300,000 to 450,000 clones, with about 85% observed a single time. About this clone: As yet, its antigen is unknown.

Trimming removed 3 bases from V and 6 bases from J, with 18 bases in between. CDR3 size: 15 residues. Germline V gene sequence: CDR1 SGDLS, CDR2 YYNGEE. The treatment: about 20 received Ad26.COV2.S at low or high dose, single or two shots; five or six received placebo; per-sample allocation not given. Following the first vaccine or placebo injection, samples were taken on day 63. Study-wide points: Vaccine and placebo recipients had comparable breadth of non-spike TCRs.

The sample was peripheral blood, taken in a trial of Ad26.COV2.S vaccine versus placebo. This clonotype was obtained from a person aged 18-60 years who received the Ad26.COV2.S COVID-19 vaccine or a placebo. The rearrangement links TRBV9 to TRBJ1-2, with D possibly matching TRBD1 (6 bases). DNA of the CDR3: TGTGCCAGCAGCGCGGGTGGGGGCTCGGTTGATGGCTACACCTTC. Translated: CASSAGGGSVDGYTF. Complete variable domain (other parts from reference TRBV9 and TRBJ1-2): DSGVTQTPKHLITATGQRVTLRCSPRSGDLSVYWYQQSLDQGLQFLIQYYNGEERAKGNILERFSAQQFPDLHSELNLSSLELGDSALYFCASSAGGGSVDGYTFGSGTRLTVV.